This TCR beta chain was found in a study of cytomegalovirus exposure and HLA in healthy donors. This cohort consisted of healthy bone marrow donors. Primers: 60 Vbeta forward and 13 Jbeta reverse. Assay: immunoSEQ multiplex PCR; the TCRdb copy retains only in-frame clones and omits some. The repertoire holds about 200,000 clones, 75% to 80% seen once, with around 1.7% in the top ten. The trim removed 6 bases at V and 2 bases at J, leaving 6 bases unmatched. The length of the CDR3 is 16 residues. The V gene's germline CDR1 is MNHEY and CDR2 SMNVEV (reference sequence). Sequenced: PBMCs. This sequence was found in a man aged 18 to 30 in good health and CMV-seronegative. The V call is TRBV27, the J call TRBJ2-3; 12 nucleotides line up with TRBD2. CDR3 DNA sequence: TGTGCCAGCAGAACCGGACTAGCGGGAATCACAGATACGCAGTATTTT. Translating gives CASRTGLAGITDTQYF.